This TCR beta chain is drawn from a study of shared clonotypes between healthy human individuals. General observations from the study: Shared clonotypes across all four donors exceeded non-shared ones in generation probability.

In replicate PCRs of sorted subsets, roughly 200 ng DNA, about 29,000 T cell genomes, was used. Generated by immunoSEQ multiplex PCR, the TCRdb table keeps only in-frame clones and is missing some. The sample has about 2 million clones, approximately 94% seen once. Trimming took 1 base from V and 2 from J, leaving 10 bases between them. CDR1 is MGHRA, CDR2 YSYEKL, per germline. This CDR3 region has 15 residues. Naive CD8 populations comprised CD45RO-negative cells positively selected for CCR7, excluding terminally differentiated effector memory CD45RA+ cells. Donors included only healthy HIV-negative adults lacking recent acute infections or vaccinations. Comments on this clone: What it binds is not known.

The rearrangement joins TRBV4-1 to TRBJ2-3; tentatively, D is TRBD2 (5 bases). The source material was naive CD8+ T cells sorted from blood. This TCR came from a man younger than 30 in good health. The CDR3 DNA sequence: TGCGCCAGCAGCCAAGTTGCCCGGGACACAGATACGCAGTATTTT. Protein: CASSQVARDTDTQYF.